This TCR beta chain was profiled in a study of long-term antiretroviral therapy in people with HIV. Treatment for every participant with HIV took place in the United States. CDR1 is SGHVS and CDR2 is FNYEAQ in the germline V gene. Trimming took off 4 bases at V and 3 bases at J, with 19 bases between the two ends. This CDR3 spans 16 amino acids. Study observations and caveats: Patients on ART gained diversity, which nonetheless stayed below transplant donor controls. HIV repertoires had narrower CDR3 length ranges than controls. Clones that expanded before ART (that is, prior to treatment) dominated the repertoire at all time points.

The assay, immunoSEQ v3.0, was run at survey level. Measured with immunoSEQ multiplex PCR; TCRdb has only the in-frame clones, and not every one. The data contain around 8,000 clones, 84% of them seen just once; the ten biggest clones take up 8% to 9.5%. Concerning this clone itself: The antigen is unknown.

The receptor was derived from a young man with HIV. The sample consisted of unsorted PBMCs, taken 0.3 years before starting antiretroviral therapy. V gene TRBV7-6 combines with J gene TRBJ2-7; weak D call: TRBD2 (5 bases). CDR3 protein: CASSSTIREVFYEQYF. The CDR3 nucleotides read TGTGCCAGCAGCTCCACGATCCGGGAAGTATTCTACGAGCAGTACTTC.